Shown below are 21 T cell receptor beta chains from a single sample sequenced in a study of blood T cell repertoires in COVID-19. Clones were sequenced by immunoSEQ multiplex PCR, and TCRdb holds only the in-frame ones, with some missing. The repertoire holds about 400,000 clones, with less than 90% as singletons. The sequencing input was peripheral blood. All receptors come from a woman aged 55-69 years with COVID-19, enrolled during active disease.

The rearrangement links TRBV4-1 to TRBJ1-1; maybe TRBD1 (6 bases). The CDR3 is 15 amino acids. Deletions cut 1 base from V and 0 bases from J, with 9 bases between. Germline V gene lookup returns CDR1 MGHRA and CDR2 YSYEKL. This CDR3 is CASSQVTGMNTEAFF. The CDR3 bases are TGCGCCAGCAGCCAAGTGACAGGTATGAACACTGAAGCTTTCTTT.

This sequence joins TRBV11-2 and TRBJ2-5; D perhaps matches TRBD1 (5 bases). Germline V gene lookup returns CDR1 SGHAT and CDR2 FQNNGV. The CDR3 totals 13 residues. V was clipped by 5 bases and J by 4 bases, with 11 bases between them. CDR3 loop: CASSPGFAETQYF. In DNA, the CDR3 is TGTGCCAGCAGCCCAGGGTTCGCAGAGACCCAGTACTTC.

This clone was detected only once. The chain's CDR3 is CASSERGRGPDTQYF. CDR3 sequence (DNA): TGTGCCAGCAGTGAAAGGGGGCGGGGTCCAGATACGCAGTATTTT. The chain is built from TRBV2 and TRBJ2-3, with D perhaps TRBD1 (7 bases). This CDR3 contains 15 residues. Trimming took off 2 bases at V and 4 bases at J, with 13 bases between the two ends. Looked up from germline, CDR1 is SNHLY and CDR2 is FYNNEI.

The CDR3 nucleotides are TGTGCCAGTAAGACGGCCTCCGGGGATACGCAGTATTTT. Translated: CASKTASGDTQYF. This chain uses TRBV19 with TRBJ2-3, with D uncertain. V was shortened by 7 bases and J by 6 bases, with 14 bases between the two germline ends. The CDR3 sequence is 13 residues long. The V gene's germline CDR1 is LNHDA and CDR2 SQIVND (reference sequence).

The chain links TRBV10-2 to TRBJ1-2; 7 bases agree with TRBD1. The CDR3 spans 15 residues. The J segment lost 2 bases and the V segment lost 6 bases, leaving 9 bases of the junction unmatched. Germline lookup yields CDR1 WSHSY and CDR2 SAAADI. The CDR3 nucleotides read TGCGCCAGCAGGGAAGATGGGACAGAGAACTATGGCTACACCTTC. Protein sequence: CASREDGTENYGYTF.

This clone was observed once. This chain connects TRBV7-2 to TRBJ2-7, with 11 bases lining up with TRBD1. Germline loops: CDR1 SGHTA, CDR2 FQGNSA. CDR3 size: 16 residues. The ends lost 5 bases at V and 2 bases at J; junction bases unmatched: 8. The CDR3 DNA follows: TGTGCCAGCAGCGCCGGGACAGGGGGTGTCCCCTACGAGCAGTACTTC. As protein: CASSAGTGGVPYEQYF.

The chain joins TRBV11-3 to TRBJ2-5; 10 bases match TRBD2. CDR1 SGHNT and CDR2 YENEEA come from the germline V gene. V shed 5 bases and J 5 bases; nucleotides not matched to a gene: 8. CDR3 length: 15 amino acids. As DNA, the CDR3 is TGTGCCAGCAGCCGAGCGGGGGGGGCCTTGGAGACCCAGTACTTC. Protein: CASSRAGGALETQYF.

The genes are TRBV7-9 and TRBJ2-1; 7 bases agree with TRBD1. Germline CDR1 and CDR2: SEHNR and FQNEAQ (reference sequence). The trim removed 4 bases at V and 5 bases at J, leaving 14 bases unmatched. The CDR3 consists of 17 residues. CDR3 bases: TGTGCCAGCAGCTCCTGGACAGGAGCGGACGGGGACAATGAGCAGTTCTTC. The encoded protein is CASSSWTGADGDNEQFF.

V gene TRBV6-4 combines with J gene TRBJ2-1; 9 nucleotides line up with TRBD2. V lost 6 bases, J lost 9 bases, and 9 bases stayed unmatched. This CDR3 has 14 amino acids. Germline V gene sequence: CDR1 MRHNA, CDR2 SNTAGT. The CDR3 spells CASRLGGGAPEQFF. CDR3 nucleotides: TGTGCCAGCAGGCTTGGCGGGGGGGCCCCTGAGCAGTTCTTC.

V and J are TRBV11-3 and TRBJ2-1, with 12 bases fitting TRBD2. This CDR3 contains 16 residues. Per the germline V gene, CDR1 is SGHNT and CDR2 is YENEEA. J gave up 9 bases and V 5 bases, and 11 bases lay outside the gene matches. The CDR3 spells CASSPKLTSGGGEQFF. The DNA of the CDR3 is TGTGCCAGCAGCCCAAAATTGACTAGCGGGGGTGGTGAGCAGTTCTTC.

The CDR3 loop reads CASSQRQAGTDTQYF. DNA of the CDR3: TGCGCCAGCAGCCAACGACAGGCTGGAACAGATACGCAGTATTTT. The V call is TRBV4-1, the J call TRBJ2-3; possible D gene TRBD1, 6 bases. Trimming left V 2 bases short and J 3 bases short, with 12 bases between. The CDR3 runs to 15 residues. The V gene's germline CDR1 is MGHRA and CDR2 YSYEKL.

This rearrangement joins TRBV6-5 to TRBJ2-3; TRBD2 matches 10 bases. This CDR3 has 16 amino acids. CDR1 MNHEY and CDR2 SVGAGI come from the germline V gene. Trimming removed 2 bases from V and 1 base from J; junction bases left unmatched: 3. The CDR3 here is CASSYLGLAGTDTQYF. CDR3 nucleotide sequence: TGTGCCAGCAGTTACCTCGGACTAGCGGGCACAGATACGCAGTATTTT.

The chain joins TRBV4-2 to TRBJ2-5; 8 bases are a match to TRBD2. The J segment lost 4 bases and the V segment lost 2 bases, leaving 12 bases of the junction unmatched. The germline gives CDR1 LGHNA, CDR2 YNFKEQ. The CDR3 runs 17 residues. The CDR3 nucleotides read TGTGCCAGCAGCCAAAATTCAGCGGGGGCCGGAGGAGAGACCCAGTACTTC. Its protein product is CASSQNSAGAGGETQYF.

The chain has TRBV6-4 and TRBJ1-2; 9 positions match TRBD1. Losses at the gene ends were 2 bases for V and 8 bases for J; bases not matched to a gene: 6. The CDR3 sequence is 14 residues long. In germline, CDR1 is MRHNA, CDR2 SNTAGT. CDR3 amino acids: CASSDGTGLRGYTF. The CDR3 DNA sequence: TGTGCCAGCAGTGACGGGACAGGGCTGCGGGGCTACACCTTC.

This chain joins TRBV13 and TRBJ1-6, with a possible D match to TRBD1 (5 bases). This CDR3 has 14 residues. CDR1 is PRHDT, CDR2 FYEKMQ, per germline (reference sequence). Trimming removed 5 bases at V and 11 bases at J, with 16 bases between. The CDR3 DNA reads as TGTGCCAGCAGCCCGACAGAGAGCAAACCACCCCTCCACTTT. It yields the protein CASSPTESKPPLHF.

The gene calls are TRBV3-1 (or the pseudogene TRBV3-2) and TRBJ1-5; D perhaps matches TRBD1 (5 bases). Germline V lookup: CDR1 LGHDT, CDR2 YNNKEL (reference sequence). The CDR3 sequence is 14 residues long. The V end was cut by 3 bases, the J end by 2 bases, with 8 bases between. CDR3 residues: CASSQGLRNQPQHF. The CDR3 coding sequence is TGTGCCAGCAGCCAGGGGCTCCGCAATCAGCCCCAGCATTTT.

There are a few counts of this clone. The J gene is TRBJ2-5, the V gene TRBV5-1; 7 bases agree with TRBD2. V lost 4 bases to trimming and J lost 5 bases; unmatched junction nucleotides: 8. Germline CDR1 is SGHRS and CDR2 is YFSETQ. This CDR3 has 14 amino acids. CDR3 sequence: CASSREGRGETQYF. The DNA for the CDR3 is TGCGCCAGCAGCAGGGAGGGTAGAGGGGAGACCCAGTACTTC. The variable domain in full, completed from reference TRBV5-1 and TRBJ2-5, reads KAGVTQTPRYLIKTRGQQVTLSCSPISGHRSVSWYQQTPGQGLQFLFEYFSETQRNKGNFPGRFSGRQFSNSRSEMNVSTLELGDSALYLCASSREGRGETQYFGPGTRLLVL.

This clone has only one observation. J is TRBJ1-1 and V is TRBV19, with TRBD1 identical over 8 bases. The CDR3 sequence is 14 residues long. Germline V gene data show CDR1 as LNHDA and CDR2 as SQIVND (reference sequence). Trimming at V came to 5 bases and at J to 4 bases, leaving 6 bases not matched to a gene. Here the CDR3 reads CASSPDRGPTEAFF. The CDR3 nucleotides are TGTGCCAGTAGTCCAGACAGGGGACCCACTGAAGCTTTCTTT.

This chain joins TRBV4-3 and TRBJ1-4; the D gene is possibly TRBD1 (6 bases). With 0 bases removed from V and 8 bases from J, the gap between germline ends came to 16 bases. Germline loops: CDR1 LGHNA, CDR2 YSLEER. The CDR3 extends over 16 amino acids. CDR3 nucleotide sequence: TGCGCCAGCAGCCAAGAAATGCGGGGGGCGCGGGAAAAACTGTTTTTT. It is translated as CASSQEMRGAREKLFF.

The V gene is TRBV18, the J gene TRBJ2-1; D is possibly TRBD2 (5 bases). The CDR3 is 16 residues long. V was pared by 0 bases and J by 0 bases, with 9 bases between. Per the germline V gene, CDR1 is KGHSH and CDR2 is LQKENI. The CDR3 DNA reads TGTGCCAGCTCACCACCGAGAGCGGACTCCTACAATGAGCAGTTCTTC. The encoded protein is CASSPPRADSYNEQFF.

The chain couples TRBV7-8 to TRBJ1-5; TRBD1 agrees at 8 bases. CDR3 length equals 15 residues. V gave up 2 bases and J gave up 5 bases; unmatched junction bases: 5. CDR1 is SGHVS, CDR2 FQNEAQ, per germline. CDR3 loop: CASSLKGDRYQPQHF. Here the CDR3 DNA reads TGTGCCAGCAGCTTAAAGGGGGACAGGTATCAGCCCCAGCATTTT.